The 19 T cell receptor beta chains in this list originate from one sample, sequenced in a study of OX40 agonist ivuxolimab in advanced cancers. Measured with immunoSEQ multiplex PCR; TCRdb has only the in-frame clones, and not every one. The table has 90,000 or so clones, about 90% seen once; the top ten hold 8.4%. The source material was CD4+ or CD8+ T cells sorted from blood, sampled in a trial of the OX40 agonist ivuxolimab. The origin of the receptors is an adult with an advanced solid tumor such as melanoma, head and neck, liver or kidney cancer.

The chain couples TRBV28 to TRBJ1-3, with D perhaps TRBD1 (5 bases). Germline V gives CDR1 MDHEN, CDR2 SYDVKM. The V gene lost 2 bases and the J gene lost 9 bases, with 8 bases spanning the gap. CDR3 length equals 12 residues. CDR3 region: CASSLQGVTIYF. The CDR3 DNA is TGTGCCAGCAGTTTACAGGGAGTCACCATATATTTT.

The genes are TRBV30 and TRBJ2-3; D is unresolved. The length of the CDR3 is 14 residues. Germline V gives CDR1 GTSNPN, CDR2 SVGIG (reference sequence). V was clipped by 2 bases and J by 0 bases, with 9 bases between them. Written as DNA, the CDR3 is TGTGCCTGGAGTCCCGCGGCTAGCACAGATACGCAGTATTTT. Translation: CAWSPAASTDTQYF.

The rearrangement uses TRBV5-5 and TRBJ2-7; 8 nucleotides line up with TRBD1. The ends lost 0 bases at V and 0 bases at J; junction bases unmatched: 2. The CDR3 loop spans 15 amino acids. Germline CDR1 is SGHKS and CDR2 is YYEKEE (reference sequence). CDR3 in amino acids: CASSLDRGSSYEQYV. CDR3 in DNA: TGTGCCAGCAGCTTGGACAGGGGGTCCTCCTACGAGCAGTACGTC.

The DNA of the CDR3 is TGTGCTAGTGGTTTGGTAGGGGGCACAGATACGCAGTATTTT. This gives the protein CASGLVGGTDTQYF. This chain uses TRBV12-5 with TRBJ2-3, with D possibly matching TRBD1 (5 bases). The germline V gene has CDR1 LGHNT and CDR2 FRNRAP. The CDR3 is 14 residues long. V gave up 0 bases and J gave up 1 base, with 5 bases separating them.

The chain links TRBV21-1 to TRBJ2-4. TRBV21-1 is annotated as a pseudogene. This CDR3 is built from 17 residues. The CDR3 reads CASSKARDIRTKNIQYF. In DNA, the CDR3 is TGTGCCAGCAGCAAAGCGCGGGACATCAGGACCAAAAACATTCAGTACTTC.

The chain uses TRBV2 and TRBJ1-1, with 11 nucleotides matching TRBD1. The CDR3 is 14 residues long. The V gene's germline CDR1 is SNHLY and CDR2 FYNNEI. V lost 8 bases and J lost 5; bases outside the gene matches: 7. CDR3 sequence: CASGIGQGATEAFF. CDR3 in DNA: TGTGCCAGCGGAATAGGACAGGGGGCAACTGAAGCTTTCTTT.

This sequence joins TRBV6-5 and TRBJ2-3; TRBD2 matches 13 bases. The CDR3 has 15 amino acids. Losses at the gene ends were 5 bases for V and 4 bases for J; bases not matched to a gene: 3. Germline V gives CDR1 MNHEY, CDR2 SVGAGI. CDR3 amino acids: CASSGLAGVPDTQYF. In DNA, the CDR3 is TGTGCCAGCAGTGGACTAGCGGGAGTACCAGATACGCAGTATTTT.

In its sample, this clone was seen once. The V call is TRBV30, the J call TRBJ2-1; 10 bases are a match to TRBD2. The germline V gene encodes CDR1 GTSNPN and CDR2 SVGIG (reference sequence). V trimming: 0 bases; J trimming: 7 bases; junction bases outside the gene matches: 3. This CDR3 is built from 14 residues. CDR3 region: CAWSVSGRWNEQFF. The CDR3 DNA is TGTGCCTGGAGTGTTAGCGGGAGGTGGAATGAGCAGTTCTTC. Full variable domain (outside the CDR3, taken from reference TRBV30 and TRBJ2-1): SQTIHQWPATLVQPVGSPLSLECTVEGTSNPNLYWYRQAAGRGLQLLFYSVGIGQISSEVPQNLSASRPQDRQFILSSKKLLLSDSGFYLCAWSVSGRWNEQFFGPGTRLTVL.

The chain has TRBV19 and TRBJ1-5; D unclear. This CDR3 has 12 amino acids. Germline V gene lookup returns CDR1 LNHDA and CDR2 SQIVND (reference sequence). Trimming shortened V by 6 bases and J by 7 bases, and 10 bases separated the two germline ends. The CDR3 loop is CASSTGFQPQHF. DNA for the CDR3: TGTGCCAGTAGCACCGGCTTCCAGCCCCAGCATTTT.

CDR3 region: CASSVVWGGGSVRNTGELFF. The CDR3 region has the DNA TGTGCCAGCAGCGTAGTGTGGGGGGGAGGTTCTGTTAGGAACACCGGGGAGCTGTTTTTT. This chain connects TRBV9 to TRBJ2-2, with TRBD2 matching 7 bases. This CDR3 is built from 20 residues. Germline V gene sequence: CDR1 SGDLS, CDR2 YYNGEE. J was trimmed by 1 base and V by 0 bases; bases with no gene match: 15.

This chain joins TRBV7-2 and TRBJ1-4; the D is unclear. The CDR3 length is 17 residues. In germline, CDR1 is SGHTA, CDR2 FQGNSA. The ends were cut back, 1 base at V and 4 bases at J, with 16 bases in the middle. This CDR3 is CASSLVVRRGGNEKLFF. CDR3 DNA: TGTGCCAGCAGCTTAGTGGTCCGACGGGGTGGTAATGAAAAACTGTTTTTT.

This clone was picked up one time. The chain employs TRBV7-9 and TRBJ1-6; 11 positions match TRBD1. Germline-derived CDR1 and CDR2 are SEHNR and FQNEAQ (reference sequence). The junction had 6 bases not matched to a gene; V was cut back by 5 bases and J by 9 bases. The CDR3 is 15 amino acids. CDR3 residues: CASSPGTGGGSPLHF. The CDR3 DNA follows: TGTGCCAGCAGCCCAGGGACAGGGGGAGGTTCACCCCTCCACTTT.

The chain uses TRBV28 and TRBJ1-2, with a tentative D call TRBD1 (5 bases). This CDR3 region has 14 residues. Between the trimmed V and J ends, which lost 3 bases and 1 base, there was a span of 9 bases. CDR1 is MDHEN and CDR2 is SYDVKM in the germline V gene. Here the CDR3 reads CASSLPDNNYGYTF. DNA for the CDR3: TGTGCCAGCAGTTTGCCGGACAATAACTATGGCTACACCTTC.

The V call is TRBV6-1, the J call TRBJ1-4; tentative D call: TRBD1 (6 bases). This CDR3 has 15 residues. With 3 bases removed from V and 5 bases from J, the gap between germline ends came to 13 bases. Germline V gives CDR1 MNHNS, CDR2 SASEGT. DNA for the CDR3: TGTGCCAGCAGTGACTTCTTCGGACAGAATGAAAAACTGTTTTTT. As protein: CASSDFFGQNEKLFF.

V is TRBV4-1 and J is TRBJ2-7; TRBD2 matches 12 bases. The ends lost 4 bases at V and 6 bases at J; junction bases unmatched: 10. Germline V gene sequence: CDR1 MGHRA, CDR2 YSYEKL. The CDR3 is 16 amino acids. The CDR3: CASSPLPSGGAGEQYF. Here the CDR3 DNA reads TGCGCCAGCAGCCCGCTCCCTAGCGGGGGGGCTGGCGAGCAGTACTTC.

V gene TRBV19 combines with J gene TRBJ2-2; 7 nucleotides match TRBD2. CDR3 length equals 16 residues. Germline-derived CDR1 and CDR2 are LNHDA and SQIVND (reference sequence). Losses at the gene ends were 3 bases for V and 2 bases for J; bases not matched to a gene: 6. The CDR3 DNA reads as TGTGCCAGTAGTATTTTCCTAGCGGTTAACACCGGGGAGCTGTTTTTT. Translation: CASSIFLAVNTGELFF.

The chain recombines TRBV2 with TRBJ2-7; D is ambiguous. The V end was cut by 3 bases, the J end by 6 bases, with 12 bases between. Germline V gene data show CDR1 as SNHLY and CDR2 as FYNNEI. This CDR3 spans 13 amino acids. CDR3 in DNA: TGTGCCAGCAGTGAGGCATTCAGTCGCGAGCAGTACGTC. Its translation is CASSEAFSREQYV.

DNA for the CDR3: TGTGCCTGGAGTGTACTGAGCGGGGGGGCTCTGGGAGATACGCAGTATTTT. This gives the protein CAWSVLSGGALGDTQYF. The chain has TRBV30 and TRBJ2-3, with TRBD2 matching 10 bases. V shed 0 bases, J shed 5 bases, and the junction held 11 bases outside the gene matches. Germline V gene data show CDR1 as GTSNPN and CDR2 as SVGIG (reference sequence). The CDR3 has 17 residues.

Worth noting for this clone: At the DNA level, this CDR3 is encoded by other sequences in the same sample as well. The chain has TRBV9 and TRBJ2-7, with D perhaps matching TRBD1 (5 bases). Deletions cut 5 bases from V and 0 bases from J, with 12 bases between. Germline V gene data show CDR1 as SGDLS and CDR2 as YYNGEE. CDR3 length equals 14 residues. CDR3 DNA: TGTGCCAGCAGTAAAGGGGAATACTCCTACGAGCAGTACTTC. This codes for CASSKGEYSYEQYF.